Below are 27 T cell receptor gamma chains sequenced from a single sample in a study of gamma delta lymphoproliferative disorders and STAT genes. Sequencing used genomic DNA taken from PBMCs of patients and controls. TCRdb applied CATT to the multiplex PCR reads for clone calling. The repertoire holds around 4,500 gamma-chain clones, approximately 7.9% seen once, with about 2.9% in the top ten. The sequenced material came from blood. These receptors all stem from a human donor in good health.

This clone was seen repeatedly, ten times or more. Distinct nucleotide sequences in the sample also encode this CDR3. The chain carries TRGV9 and TRGJ1 or TRGJ2. The J gene was not available in TCRdb and was assigned here by matching the DNA to germline segments. CDR3 length: 12 residues. CDR1 is GITISATS and CDR2 is ISYDGTV in the germline V gene (reference sequence). V lost 0 bases, J lost 6 bases, and 2 bases stayed unmatched. CDR3 coding DNA: TGTGCCTTGTGGGAGGTGCTTTATAAGAAACTCTTT. This codes for CALWEVLYKKLF.

This clone was picked up a small number of times. The chain carries TRGV11 and TRGJ1 or TRGJ2. TRGV11 is sorted into the ORF group, with uncertain function. This CDR3 region has 11 residues. The V and J ends lost 0 bases and 10 bases, in that order; junction bases with no gene match: 0. The CDR3 DNA sequence: TGTGCCTGCTGGATTAGGCACAAGAAACTCTTT. Protein sequence: CACWIRHKKLF.

This clone counts as medium-sized. This sequence joins TRGV8 and TRGJP1. TCRdb is silent on the J gene; assignment here came from matching the DNA to germline. Germline V lookup: CDR1 VENAVY, CDR2 YDSYNSRV. With 2 bases clipped from V and 0 bases from J, the junction kept 9 bases outside the gene matches. The CDR3 sequence is 17 residues long. CDR3 in amino acids: CATWDTPSHTTGWFKIF. CDR3 sequence (DNA): TGTGCCACCTGGGATACCCCCTCCCATACCACTGGTTGGTTCAAGATATTT.

Turning to this clone: Additional DNA sequences in this sample encode the identical CDR3. J is TRGJ1 or TRGJ2 and V is TRGV8. Matching the DNA to germline supplied the J gene, which TCRdb does not give. CDR3 length: 14 amino acids. CDR1 and CDR2 (germline): VENAVY, YDSYNSRV. V lost 5 bases, J lost 5 bases, and 12 bases stayed unmatched. CDR3 sequence: CATWGGGSNYKKLF. In DNA, the CDR3 is TGTGCCACCTGGGGGGGTGGGTCGAATTATAAGAAACTCTTT.

This clone was detected ten times or more. The chain combines TRGV2 with TRGJ1 or TRGJ2. The J gene, left out of TCRdb, was set here by checking the DNA against germline. The CDR3 runs 11 residues. The germline CDR1 and CDR2 sequences are EGSNGY and YDSYNSKV. V was pared by 5 bases and J by 4 bases, with 2 bases of the junction left unmatched. The CDR3 loop is CATWVYYKKLF. CDR3 nucleotide sequence: TGTGCCACCTGGGTCTATTATAAGAAACTCTTT.

As concerns this clone: The DNA is omitted, as the CDR3 cannot be located on it reliably, and the CDR3 follows TCRdb's listing. The V segment is TRGV4, and no J call was made. CDR1 is EGSTGY, CDR2 YDSYTSSV, per germline. Counting both end residues, the CDR3 totals 22 amino acids. CDR3: CATWDEHTRIIIRNSLAVEQHF.

This clone qualifies as medium-sized (0.01 to 0.1%). This chain uses TRGV9 with TRGJ1 or TRGJ2. Germline matching of the DNA provided the J gene here, since TCRdb leaves it blank. Losses at the gene ends were 2 bases for V and 4 bases for J; bases not matched to a gene: 5. The CDR3 is 13 residues long. Germline V gene data show CDR1 as GITISATS and CDR2 as ISYDGTV (reference sequence). The CDR3 is CALWEAPYYKKLF. CDR3 DNA sequence: TGTGCCTTGTGGGAGGCGCCCTATTATAAGAAACTCTTT.

This clone is labeled as medium-sized. V gene TRGV10 combines with J gene TRGJ1 or TRGJ2. No J gene was available from TCRdb, and it was assigned here by a germline match of the DNA. TRGV10 is sorted into the ORF group, with uncertain function. The CDR3 is 12 amino acids. After removal of 10 bases from V and 4 bases from J, the junction contained 8 bases not matched to a gene. The CDR3, as DNA: TGTGCTGCGTTCAAAAGCTATTATAAGAAACTCTTT. Protein: CAAFKSYYKKLF.

This clone showed up many times. The rearrangement uses TRGV9 and TRGJ1 or TRGJ2. TCRdb offers no J gene call, so here the DNA was matched to germline to obtain one. This CDR3 is built from 13 residues. J was trimmed by 8 bases and V by 0 bases; bases with no gene match: 7. Germline V CDR1 and CDR2: GITISATS, ISYDGTV (reference sequence). The CDR3: CALWEVHIHKKLF. For the CDR3, the DNA is TGTGCCTTGTGGGAGGTGCATATCCATAAGAAACTCTTT.

This clone turned up a few times. The protein TCRdb gives is from a much larger clone and does not agree with this DNA's translation at residue 5, likely a read error; the protein shown here comes from the DNA. This chain joins TRGV5 and TRGJ1 or TRGJ2. Assignment of the J gene here rests on matching the DNA to germline, because TCRdb gives none. The CDR3 runs 14 residues. Germline CDR1 and CDR2: VINAFY and YDVSNSKD. CDR3 nucleotide sequence: TGTGCCACCTGGGGCAGGAAAGTTGATTATAAGAAACTCTTT. Residues: CATWGRKVDYKKLF.

The rearrangement links TRGV2 to TRGJ1 or TRGJ2. The J gene was missing in TCRdb and was found by matching the end of the DNA to germline. This CDR3 comprises 11 residues. Trimming took 7 bases from V and 3 from J; bases not matched to a gene: 3. The germline V gene has CDR1 EGSNGY and CDR2 YDSYNSKV. The CDR3 protein is CATCAYYKKLF. The CDR3 DNA sequence: TGTGCCACCTGCGCTTATTATAAGAAACTCTTT.

This clone ranks as medium-sized. It is unclear where the CDR3 begins or ends on the DNA, so no DNA is shown, and the CDR3 is as TCRdb lists it. The same CDR3 can be traced to other DNA sequences in this sample. The V gene corresponds to TRGV11; no J gene was called. TRGV11 is an ORF for which the function is uncertain. Ends included, the CDR3 has 15 residues. The CDR3 is CTTVPAGLGTGKKLF.

By proportion, this clone is medium-sized. At the DNA level, this CDR3 is encoded by other sequences in the same sample as well. This chain links TRGV8 with TRGJ1 or TRGJ2. Assignment of the J gene here rests on matching the DNA to germline, because TCRdb gives none. Germline V CDR1 and CDR2: VENAVY, YDSYNSRV. J lost 7 bases, V lost 3 bases, and 3 bases had no gene match. This CDR3 is 11 amino acids long. The CDR3 reads CATWDRYKKLF. CDR3 DNA sequence: TGTGCCACCTGGGATCGGTATAAGAAACTCTTT.

In regard to this clone: The limits of the CDR3 on the DNA are not certain, so only TCRdb's listed CDR3 is given. The J gene went uncalled, whereas the V gene is TRGV8. 19 amino acids form the CDR3, both terminal residues included. Germline V CDR1 and CDR2: VENAVY, YDSYNSRV. The CDR3 protein is CATWERIIIRNSLAVEQHF.

Judged by abundance, this clone is medium-sized. The rearrangement uses TRGV8 and TRGJ1 or TRGJ2. The J gene is not listed in TCRdb, so it was assigned here from a DNA match to germline. V lost 2 bases to trimming and J lost 7 bases; unmatched junction nucleotides: 11. Germline V gene lookup returns CDR1 VENAVY and CDR2 YDSYNSRV. CDR3 length: 14 residues. The CDR3 here is CATWDNRDWYKKLF. The CDR3 coding sequence is TGTGCCACCTGGGATAACCGAGATTGGTATAAGAAACTCTTT.

In its sample, this clone is medium-sized. The chain employs TRGV9 and TRGJP. No J gene is reported in TCRdb; it was inferred here by comparing the DNA with germline. CDR1 and CDR2 (germline): GITISATS, ISYDGTV (reference sequence). V dropped 5 bases and J dropped 4; count of bases not matched to a gene: 5. The length of the CDR3 is 16 residues. CDR3 bases: TGTGCCTTGTGGGCAAATCAAGAGTTGGGCAAAAAAATCAAGGTATTT. Protein sequence: CALWANQELGKKIKVF.

The chain employs TRGV10 and TRGJP1. TCRdb records no J gene; here it was assigned by comparing the DNA to germline. TRGV10 is known as an ORF, though its function is uncertain. Losses at the gene ends were 8 bases for V and 2 bases for J; bases not matched to a gene: 15. The CDR3 extends over 17 amino acids. Here the CDR3 reads CAAWDCPKSTTGWFKIF. CDR3 DNA: TGTGCTGCGTGGGATTGTCCGAAGTCGACCACTGGTTGGTTCAAGATATTT.

This clone is medium-sized (0.01 to 0.1%) within its sample. The sample has other DNA sequences that encode this CDR3 too. The rearrangement uses TRGV2 and TRGJP1. The J gene, left out of TCRdb, was set here by checking the DNA against germline. The germline CDR1 and CDR2 sequences are EGSNGY and YDSYNSKV. The CDR3 is 15 residues long. J lost 0 bases, V lost 1 base, and 2 bases had no gene match. Here the CDR3 reads CATWDGDTTGWFKIF. Here the CDR3 DNA reads TGTGCCACCTGGGACGGAGATACCACTGGTTGGTTCAAGATATTT.

As concerns this clone: Because the CDR3's place on the DNA is in doubt, the DNA is left out and the CDR3 is given as listed by TCRdb. For the V gene the call is TRGV10; the J gene has no call. TRGV10 is identified as an open reading frame with a role that is uncertain. The CDR3 extends over 28 residues, inclusive of both ends. CDR3: CAAWRGIPLVGSRYLLKGLRLIVTSKTF.

This clone ranks as medium-sized. The chain recombines TRGV3 with TRGJ1 or TRGJ2. TCRdb gives no J gene; it was assigned here by matching the DNA to germline. CDR1 is VTNTFY and CDR2 is YDVSTARD in the germline V gene (reference sequence). The CDR3 is made up of 14 amino acids. V lost 0 bases and J lost 7; bases outside the gene matches: 9. The CDR3: CATWDRRVGYKKLF. CDR3 bases: TGTGCCACCTGGGACAGGCGAGTAGGGTATAAGAAACTCTTT.

In this sample, this clone is medium-sized. The genes are TRGV8 and TRGJP1. The J gene was missing in TCRdb and was found by matching the end of the DNA to germline. Germline loops: CDR1 VENAVY, CDR2 YDSYNSRV. The V segment lost 5 bases and the J segment 0 bases; nucleotides outside the gene matches: 9. The CDR3 has 16 residues. The CDR3 DNA reads TGTGCCACCTGGGGAAAATGGGATACCACTGGTTGGTTCAAGATATTT. Its translation: CATWGKWDTTGWFKIF.

This clone is medium-sized by share. The genes are TRGV10 and TRGJ1 or TRGJ2. TCRdb does not report a J gene; here it was assigned by matching the DNA to germline references. TRGV10 is classed as an ORF, of uncertain function. CDR3 length: 17 residues. V dropped 8 bases and J dropped 1; count of bases not matched to a gene: 18. The CDR3 reads CAAWGPQWPPNYYKKLF. The CDR3 DNA reads as TGTGCTGCGTGGGGGCCACAATGGCCCCCCAATTATTATAAGAAACTCTTT.

By share, this clone ranks as medium-sized. This chain links TRGV10 with TRGJP1. The J gene, absent from TCRdb, was called here by matching the DNA to germline. TRGV10 is identified as an open reading frame with a role that is uncertain. The CDR3 length is 17 residues. Trimming took 8 bases from V and 2 from J; bases not matched to a gene: 15. The CDR3 is CAAWDYSRGTTGWFKIF. CDR3 DNA: TGTGCTGCGTGGGATTATTCAAGGGGCACCACTGGTTGGTTCAAGATATTT.

This clone qualifies as medium-sized (0.01 to 0.1%). The rearrangement joins TRGV8 to TRGJ1 or TRGJ2. Here the J gene came from matching the DNA to germline, since TCRdb omits it. There are 11 residues in the CDR3. Germline assignment: CDR1 VENAVY and CDR2 YDSYNSRV. With 5 bases clipped from V and 6 bases from J, the junction kept 4 bases outside the gene matches. This chain's CDR3 is CATWGPYKKLF. The CDR3 nucleotides read TGTGCCACCTGGGGACCTTATAAGAAACTCTTT.

Comments on this clone: The junction departs from the called germline gene at one end, perhaps through a read error. This chain connects TRGV10 to TRGJP2. The J gene, missing from TCRdb, was assigned here through DNA to germline matching. TRGV10 is an open reading frame, and its role is uncertain. The CDR3 length is 12 residues. CDR3 sequence: CAGPTRDWIKTF. CDR3 nucleotides: TGCGCGGGGCCCACTCGCGATTGGATCAAGACGTTT.

This clone was seen at least ten times. This chain joins TRGV8 and TRGJ1 or TRGJ2. As TCRdb names no J gene, one was assigned here on the basis of a DNA match to germline. CDR3 length: 10 residues. With V trimmed by 5 bases and J by 8 bases, 3 bases remained unmatched. From germline, CDR1 is VENAVY and CDR2 YDSYNSRV. CDR3 in DNA: TGTGCCACCTGGGGACATAAGAAACTCTTT. This gives the protein CATWGHKKLF.

By proportion, this clone is medium-sized. V gene TRGV8 combines with J gene TRGJP1. The J gene, left out of TCRdb, was set here by checking the DNA against germline. Germline CDR1 reads VENAVY; CDR2 reads YDSYNSRV. This CDR3 region has 18 residues. The V gene end was trimmed by 1 base and the J gene end by 0 bases; junction bases not matched to a gene: 11. The CDR3 region has the DNA TGTGCCACCTGGGATAGAGAGAGGGAATATACCACTGGTTGGTTCAAGATATTT. Translating it yields CATWDREREYTTGWFKIF.